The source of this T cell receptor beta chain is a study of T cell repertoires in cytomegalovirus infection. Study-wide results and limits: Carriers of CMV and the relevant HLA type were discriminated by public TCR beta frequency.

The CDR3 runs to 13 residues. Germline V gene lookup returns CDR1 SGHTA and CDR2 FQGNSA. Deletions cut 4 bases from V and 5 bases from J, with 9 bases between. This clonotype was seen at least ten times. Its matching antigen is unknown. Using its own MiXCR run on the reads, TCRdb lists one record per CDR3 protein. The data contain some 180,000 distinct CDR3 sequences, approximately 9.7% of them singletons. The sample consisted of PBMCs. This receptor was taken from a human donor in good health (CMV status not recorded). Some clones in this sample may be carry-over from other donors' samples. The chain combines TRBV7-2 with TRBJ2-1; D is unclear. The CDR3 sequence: CASSSRRDNEQFF. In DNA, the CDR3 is TGTGCCAGCAGCTCCCGTCGAGACAATGAGCAGTTCTTC. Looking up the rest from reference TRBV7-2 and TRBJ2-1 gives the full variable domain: GAGVSQSPSNKVTEKGKDVELRCDPISGHTALYWYRQSLGQGLEFLIYFQGNSAPDKSGLPSDRFSAERTGGSVSTLTIQRTQQEDSAVYLCASSSRRDNEQFFGPGTRLTVL.